This T cell receptor beta chain was identified in a study of control samples from healthy donors and cancer patients. This CDR3 spans 14 amino acids. Per the germline V gene, CDR1 is MRHNA and CDR2 is SNTAGT. Trimming cost V 2 bases and J 1 base, with 7 bases left between them. Clones were sequenced by immunoSEQ multiplex PCR, and TCRdb holds only the in-frame ones, with some missing. Of tens of thousands of clones in the sample, about 90% are singletons; the top ten hold under 4.5%. The sequence was collected from a woman between 50 and 59 years old in good health. This rearrangement joins TRBV6-4 to TRBJ2-3, with D possibly matching TRBD1 (5 bases). Sequencing input: blood. CDR3 amino acids: CASSDQGGTDTQYF. As DNA, the CDR3 is TGTGCCAGCAGTGACCAAGGGGGCACAGATACGCAGTATTTT.